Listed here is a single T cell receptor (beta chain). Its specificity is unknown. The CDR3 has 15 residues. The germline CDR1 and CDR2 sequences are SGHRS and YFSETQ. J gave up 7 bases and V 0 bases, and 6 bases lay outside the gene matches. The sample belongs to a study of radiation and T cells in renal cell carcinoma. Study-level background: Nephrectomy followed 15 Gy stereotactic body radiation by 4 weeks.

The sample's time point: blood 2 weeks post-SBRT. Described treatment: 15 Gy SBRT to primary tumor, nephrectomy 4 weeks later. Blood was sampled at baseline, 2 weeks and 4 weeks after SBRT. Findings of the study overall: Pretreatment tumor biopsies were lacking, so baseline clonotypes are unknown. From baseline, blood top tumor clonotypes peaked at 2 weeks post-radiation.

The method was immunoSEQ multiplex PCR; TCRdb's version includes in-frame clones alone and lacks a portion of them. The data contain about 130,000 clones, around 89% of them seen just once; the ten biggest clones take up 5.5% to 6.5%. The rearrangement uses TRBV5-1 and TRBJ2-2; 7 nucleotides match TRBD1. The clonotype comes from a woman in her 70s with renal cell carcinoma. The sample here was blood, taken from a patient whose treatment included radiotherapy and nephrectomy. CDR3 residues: CASSLEGARGGELFF. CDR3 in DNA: TGCGCCAGCAGCTTGGAGGGGGCGCGAGGCGGGGAGCTGTTTTTT.